This T cell receptor (beta chain) was obtained from a study of OX40 agonist ivuxolimab in advanced cancers. Overall study context: Patients received the agonistic anti-OX40 (CD134) antibody ivuxolimab. Points from the study as a whole: Some nonresponders likewise displayed low normalized T-cell clonal expansion.

CDR3 length: 13 residues. Germline CDR1 and CDR2: SGHNT and YENEEA. V was cut by 3 bases and J by 4 bases, with 9 bases left in between. Points on this clone: The antigen is undetermined.

Libraries were prepared by immunoSEQ multiplex PCR; TCRdb keeps only in-frame clonotypes and omits some of them. This sample carries some 80,000 clones, 87% of them seen once, and the ten largest clones take 0.45% to 0.7%. The V and J genes are TRBV11-3 and TRBJ1-1; D is ambiguous. This material consisted of CD4+ or CD8+ T cells sorted from blood, taken in a trial of the OX40 agonist ivuxolimab. This TCR was recovered from an adult with an advanced solid tumor such as melanoma, head and neck, liver or kidney cancer. As DNA, the CDR3 is TGTGCCAGCAGCTTCTCCACCCTCACTGAAGCTTTCTTT. Encoded protein: CASSFSTLTEAFF.